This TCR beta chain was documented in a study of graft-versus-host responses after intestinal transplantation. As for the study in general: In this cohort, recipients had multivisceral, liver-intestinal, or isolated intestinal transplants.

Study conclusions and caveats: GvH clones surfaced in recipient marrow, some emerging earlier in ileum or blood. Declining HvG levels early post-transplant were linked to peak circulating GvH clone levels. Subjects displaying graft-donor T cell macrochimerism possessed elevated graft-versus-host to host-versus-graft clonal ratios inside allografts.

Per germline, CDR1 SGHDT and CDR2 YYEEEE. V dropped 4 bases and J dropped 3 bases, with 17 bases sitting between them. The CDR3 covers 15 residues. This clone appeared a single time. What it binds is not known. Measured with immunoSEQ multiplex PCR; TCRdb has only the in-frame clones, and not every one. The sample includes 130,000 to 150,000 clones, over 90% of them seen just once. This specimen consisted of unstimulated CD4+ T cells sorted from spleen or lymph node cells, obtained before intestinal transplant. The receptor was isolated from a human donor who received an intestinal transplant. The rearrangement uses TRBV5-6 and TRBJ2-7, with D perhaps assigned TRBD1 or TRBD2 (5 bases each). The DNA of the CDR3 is TGTGCCAGCAGCGCGAGGGGTTTGGCGAACTACGAGCAGTACTTC. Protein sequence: CASSARGLANYEQYF.